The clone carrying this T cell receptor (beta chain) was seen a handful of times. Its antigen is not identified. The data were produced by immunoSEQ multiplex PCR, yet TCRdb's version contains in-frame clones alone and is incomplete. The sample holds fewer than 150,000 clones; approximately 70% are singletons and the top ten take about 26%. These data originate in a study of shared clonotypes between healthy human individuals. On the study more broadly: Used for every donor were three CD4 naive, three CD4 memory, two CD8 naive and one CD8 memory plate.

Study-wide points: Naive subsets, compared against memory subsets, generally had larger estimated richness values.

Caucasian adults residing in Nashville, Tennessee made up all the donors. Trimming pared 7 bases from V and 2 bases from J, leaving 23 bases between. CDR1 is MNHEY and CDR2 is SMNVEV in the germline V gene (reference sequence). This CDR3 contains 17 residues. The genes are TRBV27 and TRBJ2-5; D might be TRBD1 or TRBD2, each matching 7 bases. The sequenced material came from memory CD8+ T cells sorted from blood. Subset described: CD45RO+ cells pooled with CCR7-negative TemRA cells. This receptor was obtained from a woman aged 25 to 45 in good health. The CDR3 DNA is TGTGCCAGCACCGTTCGCCCAGGGGGGGGGTTGCAAGAGACCCAGTACTTC. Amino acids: CASTVRPGGGLQETQYF.